A single sample is the source of the 25 T cell receptor beta chains below, sequenced in a study of T cell responses to AZD1222 COVID-19 vaccine (dated by TCRdb to 2020 to 2022). Library preparation was by the immunoSEQ multiplex PCR assay. In its TCRdb copy, this immuneACCESS table keeps in-frame sequences only and misses some clones. Where compared with another copy, unresolved V genes explain less than half of these, and the others have no known cause. The sample yields some 130,000 clones; 90% were counted once. The leading ten clones occupy less than 9% of the sample. The sample's time point label, in plain terms: baseline before first vaccination. The source was peripheral blood, collected on day 0 of AZD1222 vaccination. These TCRs come from an adult in good health.

The chain combines TRBV3-1 (or the pseudogene TRBV3-2) with TRBJ2-2; the D is unclear. Germline CDR1 and CDR2: LGHDT and YNNKEL (reference sequence). The CDR3 contains 16 residues. The V gene lost 0 bases and the J gene lost 3 bases, with 11 bases spanning the gap. CDR3 amino acids: CASSQDLQGDTGELFF. The CDR3 coding sequence is TGTGCCAGCAGCCAAGATCTTCAAGGAGACACCGGGGAGCTGTTTTTT.

This chain links TRBV9 with TRBJ2-2; 9 nucleotides match TRBD2. CDR1 is SGDLS and CDR2 is YYNGEE in the germline V gene. The CDR3 length is 15 residues. The ends lost 5 bases at V and 4 bases at J; junction bases unmatched: 6. The CDR3: CASRPGLAFTGELFF. The CDR3 coding sequence is TGTGCCAGCAGGCCGGGACTAGCCTTCACCGGGGAGCTGTTTTTT.

J is TRBJ2-4 and V is TRBV3-1 (or the pseudogene TRBV3-2); 7 bases are a match to TRBD2. The CDR3 has 16 amino acids. CDR1 is LGHDT, CDR2 YNNKEL, per germline (reference sequence). V lost 0 bases, J lost 4 bases, and 6 bases stayed unmatched. The CDR3: CASSQDHWRGKNIQYF. As DNA, the CDR3 is TGTGCCAGCAGCCAAGATCATTGGCGGGGGAAAAACATTCAGTACTTC.

The V and J genes are TRBV5-1 and TRBJ1-1, with D perhaps matching TRBD1 (6 bases). V was cut by 4 bases and J by 2 bases, with 15 bases left in between. This CDR3 has 15 amino acids. Germline V gives CDR1 SGHRS, CDR2 YFSETQ. The CDR3 loop reads CASSPVGHSNTEAFF. The CDR3 region has the DNA TGCGCCAGCAGCCCGGTGGGACATTCCAACACTGAAGCTTTCTTT. The full variable domain, completed using reference TRBV5-1 and TRBJ1-1, is KAGVTQTPRYLIKTRGQQVTLSCSPISGHRSVSWYQQTPGQGLQFLFEYFSETQRNKGNFPGRFSGRQFSNSRSEMNVSTLELGDSALYLCASSPVGHSNTEAFFGQGTRLTVV.

The genes are TRBV6-5 and TRBJ2-3, with 14 bases that match TRBD2. The V gene end was trimmed by 4 bases and the J gene end by 4 bases; junction bases not matched to a gene: 1. There are 15 residues in the CDR3. Germline V gene sequence: CDR1 MNHEY, CDR2 SVGAGI. CDR3 DNA sequence: TGTGCCAGCAGTTGGACTAGCGGGGGGCCAGATACGCAGTATTTT. Translated: CASSWTSGGPDTQYF.

This clone was seen only once. This chain connects TRBV19 to TRBJ1-2, with 10 nucleotides matching TRBD1. J lost 8 bases, V lost 6 bases, and 15 bases had no gene match. Germline CDR1 and CDR2: LNHDA and SQIVND (reference sequence). The CDR3 totals 16 residues. The DNA of the CDR3 is TGTGCCAGTAGCGTGCATCCGGGACAGGGGACTTTGGGCTACACCTTC. The encoded protein is CASSVHPGQGTLGYTF.

The V gene is TRBV27, the J gene TRBJ2-5, with D tentatively TRBD1 or TRBD2 (7 bases each). V lost 2 bases, J lost 1 base, and 17 bases lay in between. Germline V CDR1 and CDR2: MNHEY, SMNVEV (reference sequence). The CDR3 totals 17 residues. CDR3 region: CASSLLHRGGAQETQYF. In nucleotides, the CDR3 is TGTGCCAGCAGTTTACTCCACAGGGGAGGGGCCCAAGAGACCCAGTACTTC.

This chain uses TRBV5-3 with TRBJ2-3; D possibly matches TRBD1 or TRBD2 (5 bases each). TRBV5-3 qualifies as an ORF whose function is uncertain. The CDR3 sequence is 16 residues long. Trimming cost V 4 bases and J 9 bases, with 24 bases left between them. The CDR3 DNA follows: TGTGCCAGAAGCAAAGGGACGGGATTCCACAGATGGACGCAGTATTTT. This codes for CARSKGTGFHRWTQYF.

This chain joins TRBV18 and TRBJ2-7, with 7 nucleotides matching TRBD1. Germline CDR1 KGHSH, CDR2 LQKENI. V was pared by 3 bases and J by 2 bases, with 10 bases of the junction left unmatched. The length of the CDR3 is 16 residues. CDR3 nucleotides: TGTGCCAGCTCACCTACCCTAGGGACAGCAACCTACGAGCAGTACTTC. Amino acid sequence: CASSPTLGTATYEQYF.

Here the CDR3 DNA reads TGCGCCAGCAGCCAAGATGGGGCAGGGCGCTATAACTATGGCTACACCTTC. Residues: CASSQDGAGRYNYGYTF. The V gene is TRBV4-3, the J gene TRBJ1-2; TRBD1 is a possible D gene (5 bases). The CDR3 sequence is 17 residues long. The V gene's germline CDR1 is LGHNA and CDR2 YSLEER. The germline V and J ends were trimmed by 0 bases and 1 base, with 15 bases remaining between them.

V and J are TRBV30 and TRBJ2-1; D possibly corresponds to TRBD2 (7 bases). There are 15 residues in the CDR3. Germline V gene data show CDR1 as GTSNPN and CDR2 as SVGIG (reference sequence). Trimming left V 0 bases short and J 5 bases short, with 14 bases between. In nucleotides, the CDR3 is TGTGCCTGGAGTGTAACCGGGGGGCCGAACAATGAGCAGTTCTTC. Protein sequence: CAWSVTGGPNNEQFF.

Of note for this clone: Different DNA sequences within this sample yield the same CDR3. The chain is built from TRBV7-2 and TRBJ1-2, with D possibly matching TRBD1 (5 bases). CDR3 length: 14 amino acids. Trimming cost V 1 base and J 4 bases, with 10 bases left between them. From germline, CDR1 is SGHTA and CDR2 FQGNSA. The chain's CDR3 is CASSLDGGSYGYTF. Written as DNA, the CDR3 is TGTGCCAGCAGCTTAGATGGGGGGAGCTATGGCTACACCTTC.

This clone has more than one count but fewer than ten. The chain combines TRBV7-9 with TRBJ2-1, with D possibly being TRBD2 (7 bases). Trimming left V 5 bases short and J 0 bases short, with 14 bases between. The CDR3 loop spans 16 amino acids. CDR1 and CDR2 (germline): SEHNR, FQNEAQ (reference sequence). The CDR3 DNA reads as TGTGCCAGCAGCCCAGACCGGGGGGCCTCCTACAATGAGCAGTTCTTC. Translating gives CASSPDRGASYNEQFF.

J is TRBJ2-5 and V is TRBV5-1; TRBD1 agrees at 8 bases. Trimming removed 5 bases from V and 1 base from J; junction bases left unmatched: 10. Germline V CDR1 and CDR2: SGHRS, YFSETQ. There are 16 residues in the CDR3. CDR3 protein: CASRTRTGLTQETQYF. The CDR3 region has the DNA TGCGCCAGCAGAACCCGGACAGGGCTCACCCAAGAGACCCAGTACTTC.

This chain links TRBV27 with TRBJ1-5; 8 nucleotides match TRBD1. Germline V lookup: CDR1 MNHEY, CDR2 SMNVEV (reference sequence). The CDR3 has 14 amino acids. V was pared by 3 bases and J by 6 bases, with 4 bases of the junction left unmatched. This CDR3 is CASSFRDRGQPQHF. The DNA for the CDR3 is TGTGCCAGCAGTTTTCGTGACAGGGGTCAGCCCCAGCATTTT.

The genes are TRBV6-5 and TRBJ1-2; no firm D call. This CDR3 is 14 amino acids long. The V and J ends lost 8 bases and 0 bases respectively, with 13 bases between them. The germline V gene encodes CDR1 MNHEY and CDR2 SVGAGI. The chain's CDR3 is CASRETGTNYGYTF. CDR3 sequence (DNA): TGTGCCAGCCGCGAGACTGGGACTAACTATGGCTACACCTTC.

The gene calls are TRBV19 and TRBJ1-5; tentative D call: TRBD1 (5 bases). V was trimmed by 7 bases and J by 6 bases, leaving 19 bases between them. This CDR3 contains 15 residues. Per germline, CDR1 LNHDA and CDR2 SQIVND (reference sequence). The CDR3 bases are TGTGCCAGTAACCTGCGGCAGGGAGATATTCAGCCCCAGCATTTT. It translates to CASNLRQGDIQPQHF.

The chain couples TRBV24-1 to TRBJ1-2, with D unclear. Germline V gives CDR1 KGHDR, CDR2 SFDVKD. The CDR3 consists of 15 residues. With 4 bases removed from V and 4 bases from J, the gap between germline ends came to 15 bases. CDR3 residues: CATSDPSVDGYGYTF. The CDR3 DNA reads TGTGCCACCAGTGACCCGAGCGTTGACGGCTATGGCTACACCTTC.

V gene TRBV28 combines with J gene TRBJ1-1, with D hard to call. Germline CDR1 and CDR2: MDHEN and SYDVKM. Trimming removed 7 bases from V and 2 bases from J, with 5 bases in between. This CDR3 comprises 11 residues. Written as DNA, the CDR3 is TGTGCCAGCAAGGTAAACACTGAAGCTTTCTTT. It encodes CASKVNTEAFF.

The chain couples TRBV28 to TRBJ1-3; TRBD1 matches 9 bases. The CDR3 sequence is 15 residues long. V lost 4 bases to trimming and J lost 2 bases; unmatched junction nucleotides: 3. Germline lookup yields CDR1 MDHEN and CDR2 SYDVKM. Here the CDR3 DNA reads TGTGCCAGCAGTTACAGGGGGCCAACTGGAAACACCATATATTTT. Residues: CASSYRGPTGNTIYF.

The genes are TRBV6-1 and TRBJ2-7; the match to TRBD2 covers 8 bases. CDR1 MNHNS and CDR2 SASEGT come from the germline V gene. J lost 3 bases, V lost 4 bases, and 14 bases had no gene match. The CDR3 contains 17 residues. This CDR3 reads CASSVRAPSGGLYEQYF. Here the CDR3 DNA reads TGTGCCAGCAGTGTACGGGCGCCGAGCGGGGGCCTCTACGAGCAGTACTTC.

The rearrangement links TRBV18 to TRBJ2-3; 9 bases align to TRBD2. In germline, CDR1 is KGHSH, CDR2 LQKENI. The V segment lost 1 base and the J segment 3 bases; nucleotides outside the gene matches: 11. This CDR3 comprises 18 residues. CDR3 sequence (DNA): TGTGCCAGCTCACCACTTGCTTTCGGCGGGGGGGCTACAGATACGCAGTATTTT. Its protein is CASSPLAFGGGATDTQYF.

The V call is TRBV6-2 or TRBV6-3, the J call TRBJ1-6; 7 bases align to TRBD1. V trimming: 2 bases; J trimming: 0 bases; junction bases outside the gene matches: 10. Germline V gene data show CDR1 as MNHEY and CDR2 as SVGEGT. This CDR3 spans 19 amino acids. The CDR3 bases are TGTGCCAGCAGTTACGTCGTGACAGGGCCGAGCTCCTATAATTCACCCCTCCACTTT. Its translation is CASSYVVTGPSSYNSPLHF.

The chain uses TRBV29-1 and TRBJ2-1, with D possibly matching TRBD2 (5 bases). V lost 4 bases, J lost 8 bases, and 18 bases lay in between. Germline V gene lookup returns CDR1 SQVTM and CDR2 ANQGSEA. This CDR3 comprises 14 residues. CDR3 nucleotides: TGCAGCGTTGCCGGGGTCCAACGGGCTCATGAGCAGTTCTTC. It codes for CSVAGVQRAHEQFF.

The chain joins TRBV12-3 or TRBV12-4 to TRBJ1-4; unclear D gene. The CDR3 totals 12 residues. V gave up 4 bases and J gave up 7 bases, with 7 bases separating them. The CDR3 DNA reads TGTGCCAGCAGTTACGTGGGTGAAAAACTGTTTTTT. Protein sequence: CASSYVGEKLFF.